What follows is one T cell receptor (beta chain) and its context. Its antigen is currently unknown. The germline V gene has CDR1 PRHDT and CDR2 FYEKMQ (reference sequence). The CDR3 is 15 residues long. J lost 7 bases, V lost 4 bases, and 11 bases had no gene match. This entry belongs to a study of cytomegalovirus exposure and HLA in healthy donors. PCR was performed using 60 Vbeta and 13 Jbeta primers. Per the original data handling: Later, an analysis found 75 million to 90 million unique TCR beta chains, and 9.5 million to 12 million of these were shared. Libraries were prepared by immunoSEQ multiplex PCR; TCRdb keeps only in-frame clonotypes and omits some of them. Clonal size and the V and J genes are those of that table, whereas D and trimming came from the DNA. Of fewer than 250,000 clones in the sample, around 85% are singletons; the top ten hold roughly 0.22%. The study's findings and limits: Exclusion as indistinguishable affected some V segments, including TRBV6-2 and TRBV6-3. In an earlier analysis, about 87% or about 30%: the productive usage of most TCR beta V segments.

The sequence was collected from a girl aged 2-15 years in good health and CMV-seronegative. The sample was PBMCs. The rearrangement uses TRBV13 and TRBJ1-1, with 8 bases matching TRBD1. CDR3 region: CASSSGGQGRVEAFF. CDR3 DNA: TGTGCCAGCAGCTCAGGAGGACAGGGACGAGTTGAAGCTTTCTTT.